The 11 T cell receptor beta chains presented below share a single source sample, sequenced in a study of blood T cell repertoires in COVID-19. Generated by immunoSEQ multiplex PCR, the TCRdb table keeps only in-frame clones and is missing some. The sample yields about 180,000 clones, approximately 80% seen once. The sample was PBMCs or T cells enriched from blood (not recorded which). The receptors derive from a man aged 50-59 years who had recovered from COVID-19.

The J gene is TRBJ1-1, the V gene TRBV18, with 9 bases that match TRBD1. The length of the CDR3 is 15 residues. Trimming took 4 bases from V and 1 from J; bases not matched to a gene: 4. Per the germline V gene, CDR1 is KGHSH and CDR2 is LQKENI. CDR3 protein: CASSLTGQGNTEAFF. CDR3 DNA sequence: TGTGCCAGCTCACTCACGGGACAGGGGAACACTGAAGCTTTCTTT.

This sequence joins TRBV5-1 and TRBJ1-1; D is unclear. CDR1 and CDR2 (germline): SGHRS, YFSETQ. The CDR3 is 15 amino acids. V was trimmed by 0 bases and J by 0 bases, leaving 9 bases between them. CDR3 DNA: TGCGCCAGCAGCTTGGGTGCCACACTGAACACTGAAGCTTTCTTT. Amino acid sequence: CASSLGATLNTEAFF.

The rearrangement joins TRBV7-8 to TRBJ2-7; D is unresolved. Germline-derived CDR1 and CDR2 are SGHVS and FQNEAQ. The germline V and J ends were trimmed by 5 bases and 1 base, with 18 bases remaining between them. The CDR3 covers 16 residues. CDR3 sequence: CASSPHPGRTSYEQYF. The CDR3, as DNA: TGTGCCAGCAGCCCCCATCCTGGCAGAACGTCCTACGAGCAGTACTTC.

This clone was observed once. CDR3 in amino acids: CASSLATTGGLEQYF. The DNA of the CDR3 is TGCGCCAGCAGCCTGGCAACGACAGGGGGCCTCGAGCAGTACTTC. The rearrangement joins TRBV5-1 to TRBJ2-7, with 10 positions matching TRBD1. The CDR3 extends over 15 amino acids. The ends lost 4 bases at V and 6 bases at J; junction bases unmatched: 10. Germline V gene lookup returns CDR1 SGHRS and CDR2 YFSETQ.

Sample share makes this clone medium-sized (0.01 to 0.1%). The rearrangement links TRBV7-9 to TRBJ1-1; a weak D match, TRBD1 (6 bases). CDR1 and CDR2 from the germline V gene are SEHNR and FQNEAQ (reference sequence). The CDR3 is 15 residues long. V lost 5 bases, J lost 3 bases, and 16 bases lay in between. CDR3 sequence (DNA): TGTGCCAGCAGCCCATCCAGGGGAGGGGACACTGAAGCTTTCTTT. Protein product: CASSPSRGGDTEAFF.

The J gene is TRBJ1-6, the V gene TRBV12-3 or TRBV12-4, with a weak D call TRBD1 (6 bases). The CDR3 sequence is 11 residues long. The V gene lost 10 bases and the J gene lost 15 bases, with 16 bases spanning the gap. CDR3 nucleotides: TGTGCCACCACCCGGGACAACGGCCTCCACTTT. Translation gives CATTRDNGLHF.

J is TRBJ1-1 and V is TRBV5-1, with D hard to call. V lost 3 bases and J 3 bases, leaving 27 bases between the germline ends. Germline V gene sequence: CDR1 SGHRS, CDR2 YFSETQ. The CDR3 extends over 19 amino acids. The CDR3 spells CASSSLINSGFRRDTEAFF. CDR3 bases: TGCGCCAGCAGCTCCCTAATCAATTCCGGGTTTCGGAGGGACACTGAAGCTTTCTTT.

The chain recombines TRBV6-5 with TRBJ2-7; 8 bases are shared with TRBD1. With 8 bases clipped from V and 6 bases from J, the junction kept 9 bases outside the gene matches. From germline, CDR1 is MNHEY and CDR2 SVGAGI. This CDR3 region has 13 residues. The CDR3 is CASGQGGFSEQYF. CDR3 DNA: TGTGCCAGCGGACAGGGCGGTTTTAGCGAGCAGTACTTC.

This chain links TRBV7-3 with TRBJ1-1; possible D gene TRBD1, 6 bases. V was pared by 3 bases and J by 4 bases, with 12 bases between. This CDR3 has 14 amino acids. CDR1 and CDR2 (germline): SGHTA, FQGTGA. This chain's CDR3 is CASSFTTGGTEAFF. The CDR3 coding sequence is TGTGCCAGCAGCTTTACGACAGGTGGCACTGAAGCTTTCTTT.

This clone was detected only once. This sequence joins TRBV6-6 and TRBJ2-3, with D tentatively TRBD2 (6 bases). Germline V gene data show CDR1 as MNHNY and CDR2 as SVGAGI (reference sequence). The ends were cut back, 5 bases at V and 10 bases at J, with 16 bases in the middle. The CDR3 covers 13 residues. CDR3 in amino acids: CASSERALEAQYF. CDR3 nucleotides: TGTGCCAGCAGTGAGCGGGCGCTAGAGGCGCAGTATTTT.

The CDR3 sequence is CASSPRTGADTQYF. CDR3 coding DNA: TGTGCCAGCAGCCCTCGGACAGGGGCAGATACGCAGTATTTT. The chain carries TRBV9 and TRBJ2-3; TRBD1 agrees at 9 bases. Looked up from germline, CDR1 is SGDLS and CDR2 is YYNGEE. V was pared by 4 bases and J by 4 bases, with 4 bases of the junction left unmatched. The CDR3 covers 14 residues.